This T cell receptor beta chain is from a study of shared clonotypes between healthy human individuals. About the study: A donor's plate count was three for CD4 naive and three for CD4 memory; CD8 naive had two and CD8 memory one.

Positive CCR7 selection of CD45RO-negative cells yielded the naive CD8 cells, and terminally differentiated effector memory CD45RA+ cells were excluded. The germline V gene encodes CDR1 MNHNS and CDR2 SASEGT. Trimming took off 2 bases at V and 2 bases at J, with 13 bases between the two ends. The CDR3 consists of 16 residues. Clones were sequenced by immunoSEQ multiplex PCR, and TCRdb holds only the in-frame ones, with some missing. The sample includes roughly 2,000,000 clones, about 95% of them seen just once. Sequencing used naive CD8+ T cells sorted from blood. The chain is built from TRBV6-1 and TRBJ1-5; TRBD1 might be the D (6 bases). This sequence was found in a man between 18 and 35 years old in good health. CDR3 bases: TGTGCCAGCAGTGAAAGGAGGGGGGACGGCAATCAGCCCCAGCATTTT. Its translation: CASSERRGDGNQPQHF.